The 23 T cell receptor beta chains below all came from one sample that was sequenced in a study of T-cell reconstitution after alpha-beta-depleted transplantation in children. Preparation of the TCRbeta library used unique molecular identifiers. TCRdb reprocessed the PCR reads via MiXCR and lists one record per CDR3 protein. The table records 640,000 or so distinct CDR3 sequences, roughly 15% of them present only once. Material: PBMCs from the stem cell graft donor, obtained from the stem cell graft. The origin of the receptors is a human donor who donated a stem cell graft to a child with acute myeloid leukemia.

This clonotype came up many times. The chain has TRBV20-1 and TRBJ1-6, with D uncertain. There are 16 residues in the CDR3. Germline-derived CDR1 and CDR2 are DFQATT and SNEGSKA (reference sequence). V was trimmed by 3 bases and J by 0 bases, leaving 12 bases between them. The CDR3 sequence is CSASPVVSSYNSPLHF. CDR3 nucleotides: TGCAGTGCTAGCCCGGTCGTGAGCTCCTATAATTCACCCCTCCACTTT.

This clonotype has a handful of counts. The V gene is TRBV6-5, the J gene TRBJ2-1, with D possibly being TRBD1 or TRBD2 (5 bases each). Germline loops: CDR1 MNHEY, CDR2 SVGAGI. The CDR3 has 16 residues. V lost 3 bases and J 3 bases, leaving 15 bases between the germline ends. Here the CDR3 DNA reads TGTGCCAGCAGTTATAGGGACCCTCCCAACTACAATGAGCAGTTCTTC. The encoded protein is CASSYRDPPNYNEQFF.

The chain couples TRBV5-1 to TRBJ2-2, with D perhaps TRBD1 (5 bases). This CDR3 is 13 amino acids long. Germline loops: CDR1 SGHRS, CDR2 YFSETQ. Trimming took off 3 bases at V and 5 bases at J, with 8 bases between the two ends. CDR3 coding DNA: TGCGCCAGCAGCTGGAAGGGGACCGGGGAGCTGTTTTTT. Amino acid sequence: CASSWKGTGELFF.

This clonotype was seen many times. CDR3 region: CASSSQGKNTEAFF. CDR3 DNA: TGTGCCAGCAGCTCACAGGGTAAGAACACTGAAGCTTTCTTT. The chain uses TRBV7-2 and TRBJ1-1; D perhaps matches TRBD1 (6 bases). The CDR3 is made up of 14 amino acids. Trimming took 4 bases from V and 1 from J, leaving 10 bases between them. CDR1 is SGHTA and CDR2 is FQGNSA in the germline V gene.

This clonotype has a handful of counts. This chain uses TRBV4-3 with TRBJ2-3, with no clear D. The germline CDR1 and CDR2 sequences are LGHNA and YSLEER. Trimming removed 0 bases at V and 0 bases at J, with 4 bases between. The CDR3 contains 14 residues. The CDR3 region is CASSQDISTDTQYF. In DNA form, the CDR3 reads TGCGCCAGCAGCCAAGATATCAGCACAGATACGCAGTATTTT.

This clonotype was observed at least ten times. The rearrangement joins TRBV15 to TRBJ1-1; 7 bases agree with TRBD1. Germline V gene sequence: CDR1 LNHNV, CDR2 YYDKDF (reference sequence). The ends lost 0 bases at V and 3 bases at J; junction bases unmatched: 4. The CDR3 is 15 residues long. The CDR3 spells CATSRDRRGDTEAFF. The CDR3 nucleotides read TGTGCCACCAGCAGAGATCGCAGGGGGGACACTGAAGCTTTCTTT.

The chain combines TRBV20-1 with TRBJ1-5; D possibly corresponds to TRBD1 (6 bases). Trimming shortened V by 3 bases and J by 5 bases, and 20 bases separated the two germline ends. The CDR3 loop spans 16 amino acids. Germline CDR1 and CDR2: DFQATT and SNEGSKA (reference sequence). The CDR3 DNA is TGCAGTGCTAGGCACTCAACAGGGCAAGGCGATCAGCCCCAGCATTTT. This translates into CSARHSTGQGDQPQHF.

The chain is built from TRBV20-1 and TRBJ1-1; unclear D gene. Germline values: CDR1 DFQATT, CDR2 SNEGSKA (reference sequence). V was trimmed by 6 bases and J by 2 bases, leaving 13 bases between them. This CDR3 region has 13 residues. The CDR3 loop is CSAPGPGNTEAFF. The CDR3 DNA is TGCAGTGCCCCTGGTCCGGGAAACACTGAAGCTTTCTTT.

The V and J genes are TRBV7-9 and TRBJ1-3; D remains unclear. The CDR3 is made up of 16 amino acids. Trimming took off 1 base at V and 4 bases at J, with 14 bases between the two ends. Looked up from germline, CDR1 is SEHNR and CDR2 is FQNEAQ (reference sequence). CDR3 loop: CASSLVFEVSGNTIYF. The CDR3, as DNA: TGTGCCAGCAGCTTAGTGTTCGAGGTATCCGGAAACACCATATATTTT.

This clonotype was observed many times. V is TRBV29-1 and J is TRBJ2-1; possible D gene TRBD1, 6 bases. CDR3 length: 11 residues. Germline CDR1 reads SQVTM; CDR2 reads ANQGSEA. V dropped 7 bases and J dropped 10 bases, with 14 bases sitting between them. This CDR3 reads CSARQDLEQFF. For the CDR3, the DNA is TGCAGCGCACGACAGGATTTAGAGCAGTTCTTC.

The sample holds many counts of this clonotype. The chain has TRBV12-3 or TRBV12-4 and TRBJ1-2; TRBD1 is a possible D gene (6 bases). The CDR3 runs 14 residues. V shed 3 bases and J shed 5 bases, with 13 bases lying between them. The CDR3 DNA reads as TGTGCCAGCAGTTTTGCACAGGGAACGTATGGCTACACCTTC. Translating it yields CASSFAQGTYGYTF.

In this sample, this clonotype turned up a few times. This chain connects TRBV28 to TRBJ2-1; D may be TRBD1 or TRBD2 (5 bases each). The V gene lost 5 bases and the J gene lost 4 bases, with 18 bases spanning the gap. Germline V lookup: CDR1 MDHEN, CDR2 SYDVKM. The CDR3 has 16 residues. CDR3 loop: CASSDGGGSVYNEQFF. As DNA, the CDR3 is TGTGCCAGCAGTGATGGGGGTGGGTCGGTTTACAATGAGCAGTTCTTC.

This clonotype was recorded a few times. V gene TRBV7-2 combines with J gene TRBJ2-7; 7 bases agree with TRBD1. This CDR3 is 15 amino acids long. V was clipped by 1 base and J by 2 bases; unmatched bases: 5. Germline-derived CDR1 and CDR2 are SGHTA and FQGNSA. This CDR3 is CASSLVRQGAYEQYF. CDR3 coding DNA: TGTGCCAGCAGCTTAGTCCGACAGGGAGCCTACGAGCAGTACTTC.

This clonotype was found many times. The V and J genes are TRBV7-2 and TRBJ2-5; TRBD1 aligns across 7 bases. Looked up from germline, CDR1 is SGHTA and CDR2 is FQGNSA. The CDR3 covers 14 residues. The ends lost 3 bases at V and 1 base at J; junction bases unmatched: 2. DNA for the CDR3: TGTGCCAGCAGCTTCGACAGGGCCCAAGAGACCCAGTACTTC. Amino acid sequence: CASSFDRAQETQYF. Complete variable domain (other parts from reference TRBV7-2 and TRBJ2-5): GAGVSQSPSNKVTEKGKDVELRCDPISGHTALYWYRQSLGQGLEFLIYFQGNSAPDKSGLPSDRFSAERTGGSVSTLTIQRTQQEDSAVYLCASSFDRAQETQYFGPGTRLLVL.

This clonotype was seen ten or more times. CDR3 nucleotides: TGTGCCAGCAGCTTTTCACAGGGTGGTACGGGAACTGAAGCTTTCTTT. Translation: CASSFSQGGTGTEAFF. The chain links TRBV7-8 to TRBJ1-1, with D maybe TRBD1 (6 bases). From germline, CDR1 is SGHVS and CDR2 FQNEAQ. The V end lost 3 bases, the J end lost 5 bases, and 19 bases lay between the germline ends. The CDR3 is 16 residues long.

The chain recombines TRBV12-3 or TRBV12-4 with TRBJ2-3, with 7 bases matching TRBD2. The CDR3 contains 14 residues. The V and J ends lost 2 bases and 2 bases, in that order; junction bases with no gene match: 1. The CDR3 sequence: CASSLLADTDTQYF. In nucleotides, the CDR3 is TGTGCCAGCAGTTTACTAGCGGACACAGATACGCAGTATTTT.

The table lists this clonotype with a few counts. V gene TRBV30 combines with J gene TRBJ1-2; D is perhaps TRBD1 (5 bases). The CDR3 runs 15 residues. V was cut by 4 bases and J by 10 bases, with 25 bases left in between. Germline V CDR1 and CDR2: GTSNPN, SVGIG (reference sequence). This chain's CDR3 is CAWTLGPSGLLFYTF. The CDR3 DNA is TGTGCCTGGACCCTCGGCCCCTCAGGGCTACTATTCTACACCTTC.

CDR3: CASSQVYNRDNYGYTF. The CDR3 region has the DNA TGCGCCAGCAGCCAAGTATATAACAGGGACAACTATGGCTACACCTTC. J is TRBJ1-2 and V is TRBV4-3; D is possibly TRBD1 (6 bases). CDR3 length: 16 residues. V shed 1 base and J shed 2 bases, with 14 bases lying between them. CDR1 is LGHNA and CDR2 is YSLEER in the germline V gene.

This clonotype was detected ten times or more. The J gene is TRBJ2-2, the V gene TRBV29-1; 7 bases align to TRBD1. With V trimmed by 1 base and J by 7 bases, 9 bases remained unmatched. The CDR3 contains 15 residues. CDR1 is SQVTM, CDR2 ANQGSEA, per germline. In DNA form, the CDR3 reads TGCAGCGTTGAAGTTCGACAGGGCCCGGACGGGGAGCTGTTTTTT. Translating it yields CSVEVRQGPDGELFF.

The rearrangement uses TRBV29-1 and TRBJ1-2; 8 bases map to TRBD1. The CDR3 has 17 amino acids. Per the germline V gene, CDR1 is SQVTM and CDR2 is ANQGSEA. The V gene end was trimmed by 6 bases and the J gene end by 0 bases; junction bases not matched to a gene: 15. CDR3 residues: CSVLGGDRHKANYGYTF. CDR3 nucleotide sequence: TGCAGCGTCCTCGGTGGGGACAGGCACAAAGCTAACTATGGCTACACCTTC.

This clonotype was seen more than once but under ten times. V usage is TRBV7-2 and J usage is TRBJ2-7; D might be TRBD1 (6 bases). V was cut by 5 bases and J by 7 bases, with 12 bases left in between. Germline lookup yields CDR1 SGHTA and CDR2 FQGNSA. The CDR3 sequence is 12 residues long. CDR3 in amino acids: CASSVQGWEQYF. CDR3 in DNA: TGTGCCAGCAGCGTACAGGGATGGGAGCAGTACTTC.

The chain has TRBV7-2 and TRBJ2-2; D unclear. Trimming took off 2 bases at V and 1 base at J, with 5 bases between the two ends. The germline gives CDR1 SGHTA, CDR2 FQGNSA. There are 14 residues in the CDR3. CDR3 nucleotide sequence: TGTGCCAGCAGCTTACCTAGGAACACCGGGGAGCTGTTTTTT. Its protein product is CASSLPRNTGELFF.

The chain has TRBV5-5 and TRBJ2-7; 8 positions agree with TRBD1. Looked up from germline, CDR1 is SGHKS and CDR2 is YYEKEE (reference sequence). With 6 bases clipped from V and 9 bases from J, the junction kept 20 bases outside the gene matches. There are 16 residues in the CDR3. The CDR3 region is CASTSHRGQGRLVQYV. The CDR3 DNA sequence: TGTGCCAGCACCTCACATAGAGGACAGGGAAGGTTAGTGCAGTACGTC.